What follows describes a single T cell receptor beta chain. The antigen is undetermined. The study ran its PCR with 60 Vbeta and 13 Jbeta primers. Profiling relied on immunoSEQ multiplex PCR, and the TCRdb table lists in-frame clones only, not all of them. The sample lists fewer than 250,000 clones, approximately 88% occurring once. The CDR3 consists of 15 residues. Per the germline V gene, CDR1 is SGHTA and CDR2 is FQGNSA. V gave up 0 bases and J gave up 6 bases; unmatched junction bases: 7. These data belong to a study of cytomegalovirus exposure and HLA in healthy donors. Study results and caveats: Later analysis demonstrated an association between a missense DCLRE1C variant and TCR beta V- and J-gene trimming.

Sample: PBMCs. The rearrangement joins TRBV7-2 to TRBJ2-7, with 8 bases fitting TRBD2. This receptor was obtained from a boy aged 2-9 years in good health and CMV-seronegative. CDR3 sequence: CASSLATAGVGEQYF. The CDR3 DNA follows: TGTGCCAGCAGCTTAGCGACAGCGGGAGTCGGCGAGCAGTACTTC.